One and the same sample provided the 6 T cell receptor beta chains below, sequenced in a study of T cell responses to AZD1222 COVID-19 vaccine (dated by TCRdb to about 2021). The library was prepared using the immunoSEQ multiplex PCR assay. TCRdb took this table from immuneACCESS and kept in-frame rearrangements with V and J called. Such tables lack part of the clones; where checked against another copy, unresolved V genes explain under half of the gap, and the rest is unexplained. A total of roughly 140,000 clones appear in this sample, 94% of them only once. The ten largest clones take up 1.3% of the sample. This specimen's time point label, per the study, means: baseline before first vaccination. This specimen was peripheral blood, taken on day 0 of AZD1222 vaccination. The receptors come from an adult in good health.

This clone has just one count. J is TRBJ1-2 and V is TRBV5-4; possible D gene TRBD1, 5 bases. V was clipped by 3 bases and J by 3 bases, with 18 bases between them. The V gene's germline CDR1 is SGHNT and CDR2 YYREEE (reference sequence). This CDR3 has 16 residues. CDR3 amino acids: CASSSGLRTPDYGYTF. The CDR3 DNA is TGTGCCAGCAGCTCCGGACTGAGGACACCGGACTATGGCTACACCTTC.

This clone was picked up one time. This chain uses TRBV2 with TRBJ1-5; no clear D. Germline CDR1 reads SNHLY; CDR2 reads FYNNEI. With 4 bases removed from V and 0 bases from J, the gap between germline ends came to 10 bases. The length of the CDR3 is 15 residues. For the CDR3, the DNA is TGTGCCAGCAGTGGGGCATCATATAGCAATCAGCCCCAGCATTTT. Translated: CASSGASYSNQPQHF.

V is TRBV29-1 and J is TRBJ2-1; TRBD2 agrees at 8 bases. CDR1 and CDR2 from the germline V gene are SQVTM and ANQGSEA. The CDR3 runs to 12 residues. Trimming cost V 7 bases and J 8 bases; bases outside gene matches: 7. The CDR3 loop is CSATTSVYEQFF. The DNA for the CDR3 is TGCAGCGCCACGACTAGCGTCTATGAGCAGTTCTTC.

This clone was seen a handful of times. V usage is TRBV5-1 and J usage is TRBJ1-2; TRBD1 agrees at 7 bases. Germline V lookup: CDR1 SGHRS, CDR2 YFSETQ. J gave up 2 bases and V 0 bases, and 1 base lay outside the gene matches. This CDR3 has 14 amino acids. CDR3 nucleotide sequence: TGCGCCAGCAGCTTGGAAGGGGGCAACTATGGCTACACCTTC. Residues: CASSLEGGNYGYTF.

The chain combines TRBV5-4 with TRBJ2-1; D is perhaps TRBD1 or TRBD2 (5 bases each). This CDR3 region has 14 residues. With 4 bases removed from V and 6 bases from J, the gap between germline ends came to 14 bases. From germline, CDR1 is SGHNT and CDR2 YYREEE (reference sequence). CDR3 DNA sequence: TGTGCCAGCAGCATCCGGGACGCCGTCAATGAGCAGTTCTTC. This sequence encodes CASSIRDAVNEQFF.

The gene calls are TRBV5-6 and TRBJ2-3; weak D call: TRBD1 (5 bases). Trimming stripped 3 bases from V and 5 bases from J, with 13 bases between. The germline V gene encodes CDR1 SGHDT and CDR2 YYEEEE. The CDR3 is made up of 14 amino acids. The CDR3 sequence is CASSSSPTGDTQYF. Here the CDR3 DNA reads TGTGCCAGCAGCTCCAGTCCTACAGGAGATACGCAGTATTTT.